The 20 T cell receptor beta chains below all came from one sample that was sequenced in a study of graft-versus-host responses after intestinal transplantation. Libraries were prepared by immunoSEQ multiplex PCR; TCRdb keeps only in-frame clonotypes and omits some of them. The data show approximately 9,400 clones, 88% seen once. The source was PBMCs, collected 230 to 250 days after intestinal transplant. These receptors all come from a human patient who received an intestinal transplant, so some T cells may come from the graft donor.

The V call is TRBV9, the J call TRBJ2-1; 7 nucleotides agree with TRBD1. The CDR3 spans 15 residues. Germline V gene sequence: CDR1 SGDLS, CDR2 YYNGEE. Trimming at V came to 4 bases and at J to 4 bases, leaving 8 bases not matched to a gene. Here the CDR3 DNA reads TGTGCCAGCAGCTTCCGACAGGGACCATACAATGAGCAGTTCTTC. Amino acids: CASSFRQGPYNEQFF.

The rearrangement links TRBV5-4 to TRBJ2-7, with 9 nucleotides matching TRBD1. The CDR3 sequence is 14 residues long. J gave up 1 base and V 3 bases, and 2 bases lay outside the gene matches. The germline V gene has CDR1 SGHNT and CDR2 YYREEE (reference sequence). Here the CDR3 DNA reads TGTGCCAGCAGCTCCGGGACAGGGTCCTACGAGCAGTACTTC. Translating it yields CASSSGTGSYEQYF.

The rearrangement uses TRBV5-3 and TRBJ1-5, with 8 positions matching TRBD1. TRBV5-3 is an ORF, with its function uncertain. Germline trimming cut 4 bases from V and 7 bases from J; bases unmatched to any gene: 4. CDR3 length: 13 residues. This CDR3 is CARSVDRGQPQHF. In nucleotides, the CDR3 is TGTGCCAGAAGCGTCGACAGGGGCCAGCCCCAGCATTTT.

V and J are TRBV6-1 and TRBJ2-5; D not certain. The germline V and J ends were trimmed by 4 bases and 5 bases, with 14 bases remaining between them. Germline values: CDR1 MNHNS, CDR2 SASEGT. The CDR3 sequence is 14 residues long. DNA of the CDR3: TGTGCCAGCAGTGGCCCTGACTTCGGGGAGACCCAGTACTTC. Translation gives CASSGPDFGETQYF.

The rearrangement links TRBV27 to TRBJ2-7; TRBD2 agrees at 15 bases. Per germline, CDR1 MNHEY and CDR2 SMNVEV (reference sequence). The CDR3 is 16 residues long. The J segment lost 3 bases and the V segment lost 3 bases, leaving 3 bases of the junction unmatched. The CDR3 is CASSFGTSGRSYEQYF. In nucleotides, the CDR3 is TGTGCCAGCAGTTTCGGGACTAGCGGGAGGAGCTACGAGCAGTACTTC.

V gene TRBV5-4 combines with J gene TRBJ2-5; TRBD2 aligns across 9 bases. Germline trimming cut 0 bases from V and 4 bases from J; bases unmatched to any gene: 4. Germline V gives CDR1 SGHNT, CDR2 YYREEE (reference sequence). The CDR3 is 15 residues long. The CDR3 DNA sequence: TGTGCCAGCAGCTTGGTAGCGGGAGCAGGAGAGACCCAGTACTTC. This sequence encodes CASSLVAGAGETQYF.

V gene TRBV29-1 combines with J gene TRBJ2-3, with 10 bases aligning to TRBD2. The CDR3 spans 15 residues. CDR1 SQVTM and CDR2 ANQGSEA come from the germline V gene. With V trimmed by 4 bases and J by 8 bases, 12 bases remained unmatched. The CDR3 nucleotides read TGCAGCGTTGGATCAGCGGGAGGGCCCGTTGGTACGCAGTATTTT. Translating gives CSVGSAGGPVGTQYF.

The chain links TRBV7-2 to TRBJ2-1; 8 nucleotides line up with TRBD2. Germline-derived CDR1 and CDR2 are SGHTA and FQGNSA. V gave up 7 bases and J gave up 1 base; unmatched junction bases: 12. The CDR3 is made up of 17 amino acids. DNA for the CDR3: TGTGCCAGCACCCGAAAAAGCGGGAGTGGTTCCTACAATGAGCAGTTCTTC. This translates into CASTRKSGSGSYNEQFF.

The chain carries TRBV5-1 and TRBJ2-7; D perhaps matches TRBD1 (6 bases). CDR3 length equals 14 residues. Trimming took 2 bases from V and 7 from J, leaving 16 bases between them. In germline, CDR1 is SGHRS, CDR2 YFSETQ. In DNA, the CDR3 is TGCGCCAGCAGCTTAGGCAGGGCGCAGGGGGAGCAGTACTTC. Translated, it gives CASSLGRAQGEQYF.

The chain is built from TRBV5-6 and TRBJ2-2, with no clear D. Per the germline V gene, CDR1 is SGHDT and CDR2 is YYEEEE. The V gene lost 0 bases and the J gene lost 4 bases, with 10 bases spanning the gap. The CDR3 is 15 amino acids. This chain's CDR3 is CASSLVRWGTGELFF. In nucleotides, the CDR3 is TGTGCCAGCAGCTTGGTGAGATGGGGCACCGGGGAGCTGTTTTTT.

V gene TRBV30 combines with J gene TRBJ2-1, with D maybe TRBD2 (6 bases). With 3 bases removed from V and 2 bases from J, the gap between germline ends came to 11 bases. Germline lookup yields CDR1 GTSNPN and CDR2 SVGIG (reference sequence). The CDR3 is 14 amino acids. CDR3 amino acids: CAWRRDSTYNEQFF. The DNA for the CDR3 is TGTGCCTGGAGGAGGGACTCGACCTACAATGAGCAGTTCTTC.

V usage is TRBV7-9 and J usage is TRBJ2-7; D uncertain. Germline V gives CDR1 SEHNR, CDR2 FQNEAQ (reference sequence). V was pared by 5 bases and J by 5 bases, with 10 bases between. CDR3 length: 12 residues. CDR3 nucleotides: TGTGCCAGCAGCCCTGGGTTGGACGAGCAGTACTTC. This gives the protein CASSPGLDEQYF.

This chain connects TRBV9 to TRBJ2-7; D may correspond to TRBD1 or TRBD2 (6 bases each). The CDR3 has 20 amino acids. The V end was cut by 1 base, the J end by 4 bases, with 30 bases between. Per the germline V gene, CDR1 is SGDLS and CDR2 is YYNGEE. The chain's CDR3 is CASSVHGGTPRGFLVYEQYF. CDR3 bases: TGTGCCAGCAGCGTACATGGGGGGACCCCCAGGGGTTTTTTGGTGTACGAGCAGTACTTC.

V gene TRBV7-9 combines with J gene TRBJ2-5, with TRBD1 as a possible D gene (5 bases). Between the trimmed V and J ends, which lost 5 bases and 2 bases, there was a span of 12 bases. The germline V gene has CDR1 SEHNR and CDR2 FQNEAQ (reference sequence). The CDR3 has 14 amino acids. The CDR3 DNA follows: TGTGCCAGCAGCAAACCTCAGGGACAAGAGACCCAGTACTTC. This codes for CASSKPQGQETQYF.

J is TRBJ2-1 and V is TRBV9; a possible D gene is TRBD1 (5 bases). Germline V gene data show CDR1 as SGDLS and CDR2 as YYNGEE. There are 15 residues in the CDR3. Trimming removed 0 bases at V and 2 bases at J, with 9 bases between. This CDR3 reads CASSVGQGTYNEQFF. The CDR3 DNA reads as TGTGCCAGCAGCGTAGGCCAGGGAACCTACAATGAGCAGTTCTTC. Combining the CDR3 with reference TRBV9 and TRBJ2-1 gives the whole variable domain DSGVTQTPKHLITATGQRVTLRCSPRSGDLSVYWYQQSLDQGLQFLIQYYNGEERAKGNILERFSAQQFPDLHSELNLSSLELGDSALYFCASSVGQGTYNEQFFGPGTRLTVL.

V gene TRBV7-9 combines with J gene TRBJ1-5; D remains unclear. The CDR3 contains 15 residues. V was pared by 1 base and J by 7 bases, with 14 bases between. CDR1 and CDR2 (germline): SEHNR, FQNEAQ (reference sequence). The CDR3 region has the DNA TGTGCCAGCAGCTTAGACCCCGGGAGGGAACAGCCCCAGCATTTT. This sequence encodes CASSLDPGREQPQHF. Variable domain in full (rest from reference TRBV7-9 and TRBJ1-5): DTGVSQNPRHKITKRGQNVTFRCDPISEHNRLYWYRQTLGQGPEFLTYFQNEAQLEKSRLLSDRFSAERPKGSFSTLEIQRTEQGDSAMYLCASSLDPGREQPQHFGDGTRLSIL.

The chain carries TRBV4-1 and TRBJ2-1, with a tentative D call TRBD2 (6 bases). This CDR3 is 15 amino acids long. Germline CDR1 reads MGHRA; CDR2 reads YSYEKL. V lost 3 bases and J 0 bases, leaving 9 bases between the germline ends. The CDR3 sequence is CASSHPTSSYNEQFF. In DNA form, the CDR3 reads TGCGCCAGCAGCCACCCGACTAGCTCCTACAATGAGCAGTTCTTC.

The CDR3 sequence: CASSLMPEGEQYF. The CDR3 DNA sequence: TGTGCCAGCAGCTTAATGCCGGAAGGGGAGCAGTACTTC. J is TRBJ2-7 and V is TRBV7-6; D is unclear. V lost 2 bases to trimming and J lost 7 bases, with 12 bases between them. Germline lookup yields CDR1 SGHVS and CDR2 FNYEAQ. The CDR3 totals 13 residues.

This clone was seen a single time. This sequence joins TRBV27 and TRBJ2-3, with 8 bases fitting TRBD2. This CDR3 is built from 16 residues. The V and J ends lost 6 bases and 2 bases, in that order; junction bases with no gene match: 10. Per germline, CDR1 MNHEY and CDR2 SMNVEV (reference sequence). The chain's CDR3 is CASRERAGDLTDTQYF. The CDR3 DNA reads as TGTGCCAGCAGAGAACGAGCGGGAGACCTCACAGATACGCAGTATTTT.

Only one count was recorded for this clone. V gene TRBV6-4 combines with J gene TRBJ2-3; D ambiguous. The ends were cut back, 0 bases at V and 0 bases at J, with 7 bases in the middle. The CDR3 is 15 residues long. Germline lookup yields CDR1 MRHNA and CDR2 SNTAGT. CDR3 sequence: CASSDSLDSTDTQYF. CDR3 nucleotide sequence: TGTGCCAGCAGTGACTCCCTCGACAGCACAGATACGCAGTATTTT.